A selection of T cell receptor beta chains follows, all from one sample in a study of blood T cell repertoires in COVID-19. Repertoires were generated with immunoSEQ multiplex PCR, while TCRdb's copy carries only in-frame clones and drops some. This sample has around 200,000 clones, with around 84% found just once. The sequenced sample consisted of peripheral blood. The receptors here all came from a woman older than 75 with active or convalescent COVID-19. The CDR3 runs from the conserved cysteine through the conserved F or W. Fields, in order: J gene, V gene, clone size, CDR3 protein. Clone size is shown for a subset of rows, as once, few, many or a class of expanded clone.

J: TRBJ2-7
V: TRBV29-1
size: NA
CDR3: CSAATGAGYEQYF

J: TRBJ1-2
V: TRBV29-1
size: NA
CDR3: CSVTWTGGLDGYTF

J: TRBJ1-1
V: TRBV3-1/TRBV3-2
size: NA
CDR3: CASSQVKRNTEAFF

J: TRBJ2-1
V: TRBV4-1
size: NA
CDR3: CASSQEIDRGPRRNEQFF

J: TRBJ2-7
V: TRBV27
size: NA
CDR3: CASSSPVGTFSYEQYF

J: TRBJ1-2
V: TRBV7-9
size: NA
CDR3: CASSGYRGTNYGYTF

J: TRBJ2-5
V: TRBV11-3
size: NA
CDR3: CASSLQGGAGETQYF

J: TRBJ1-4
V: TRBV28
size: once
CDR3: CASSLQGRYEKLFF

J: TRBJ2-3
V: TRBV3-1/TRBV3-2
size: NA
CDR3: CASSTEDRGTTDTQYF

J: TRBJ2-1
V: TRBV10-3
size: NA
CDR3: CAISGGVAGGLRNEQFF

J: TRBJ2-7
V: TRBV7-2
size: NA
CDR3: CASSLGTSISYEQYF

J: TRBJ1-6
V: TRBV19
size: NA
CDR3: CASTPSSYNSPLHF

J: TRBJ2-2
V: TRBV9
size: NA
CDR3: CASSADRGGTGELFF

J: TRBJ2-1
V: TRBV27
size: NA
CDR3: CASRLAPGGHEQFF

J: TRBJ2-7
V: TRBV5-6
size: NA
CDR3: CASSLSPFPYEQYF

J: TRBJ2-7
V: TRBV19
size: NA
CDR3: CASSTRLSGGLTYEQYF

J: TRBJ1-5
V: TRBV27
size: NA
CDR3: CASSFWGDNQPQHF

J: TRBJ2-5
V: TRBV5-1
size: NA
CDR3: CASSSSGIRDQYF

J: TRBJ1-5
V: TRBV3-1/TRBV3-2
size: NA
CDR3: CASSQGDSRNQPQHF

J: TRBJ1-5
V: TRBV7-8
size: NA
CDR3: CASSLAGGYNGQPQHF

J: TRBJ2-2
V: TRBV18
size: NA
CDR3: CASSSTGGNTGELFF

J: TRBJ2-2
V: TRBV7-3
size: NA
CDR3: CASSLGLAGGENTGELFF

J: TRBJ2-3
V: TRBV11-3
size: NA
CDR3: CASSSQGGLSTDTQYF

J: TRBJ2-7
V: TRBV11-3
size: NA
CDR3: CASSLEGTGADEQYF

J: TRBJ2-3
V: TRBV4-1
size: NA
CDR3: CASSQEVSAGGRDTQYF

J: TRBJ1-6
V: TRBV5-8
size: few
CDR3: CASSLDRGLPLHF

J: TRBJ2-7
V: TRBV11-3
size: NA
CDR3: CASSLNYRGEQYF

J: TRBJ1-3
V: TRBV11-2
size: NA
CDR3: CASSSPRGQGESGNTIYF

J: TRBJ2-3
V: TRBV7-2
size: NA
CDR3: CASSLTSGTDTQYF

J: TRBJ2-3
V: TRBV24-1
size: NA
CDR3: CATSDLQASADTQYF

J: TRBJ1-2
V: TRBV7-9
size: NA
CDR3: CASSSTWTGGGYTF

J: TRBJ1-4
V: TRBV28
size: NA
CDR3: CASNLGGPSGKLFF

J: TRBJ2-7
V: TRBV6-2/TRBV6-3
size: NA
CDR3: CASSSITRLAGAYEQYF

J: TRBJ1-5
V: TRBV5-8
size: NA
CDR3: CASSLEGGENQPQHF

J: TRBJ2-5
V: TRBV18
size: NA
CDR3: CASSPLTTSTETQYF

J: TRBJ2-1
V: TRBV27
size: NA
CDR3: CASSWYPGRGVNEQFF

J: TRBJ2-5
V: TRBV13
size: NA
CDR3: CASSLGPRDRHQETQYF

J: TRBJ2-2
V: TRBV9
size: few
CDR3: CASSVASANTGELFF

J: TRBJ1-2
V: TRBV7-2
size: NA
CDR3: CASSLGQIPYGYTF

J: TRBJ2-1
V: TRBV18
size: once
CDR3: CASSPVLAGSIVDEQFF

J: TRBJ1-2
V: TRBV4-3
size: NA
CDR3: CASSQEGQGTESGYTF

J: TRBJ2-3
V: TRBV5-1
size: once
CDR3: CASSGQGAADTQYF

J: TRBJ1-2
V: TRBV27
size: NA
CDR3: CASSLFGQGAMKNYGYTF

J: TRBJ2-1
V: TRBV7-2
size: NA
CDR3: CASSLEGGEYNEQFF

J: TRBJ1-6
V: TRBV27
size: NA
CDR3: CASSFYRRGNNSPLHF

J: TRBJ2-1
V: TRBV12-3/TRBV12-4
size: NA
CDR3: CASTRGREQFF

J: TRBJ2-7
V: TRBV4-2
size: once
CDR3: CASSQYASGAYEQYF

J: TRBJ2-1
V: TRBV18
size: few
CDR3: CASSPGLAGTNEQFF

J: TRBJ1-2
V: TRBV7-2
size: NA
CDR3: CASSLTTANYGYTF

J: TRBJ2-2
V: TRBV2
size: once
CDR3: CASRGTVNTGELFF

J: TRBJ1-6
V: TRBV6-5
size: NA
CDR3: CASRGQGNSPLHF

J: TRBJ1-1
V: TRBV2
size: NA
CDR3: CASSGTGIMNTEAFF

J: TRBJ2-2
V: TRBV19
size: NA
CDR3: CASRGRGNTGELFF

J: TRBJ2-1
V: TRBV7-3
size: NA
CDR3: CASSTHGTSGRSYNEQFF

J: TRBJ2-7
V: TRBV24-1
size: NA
CDR3: CATTLRQGGVLPYEQYF

J: TRBJ2-7
V: TRBV5-4
size: NA
CDR3: CASSAGGLSYEQYF

J: TRBJ2-1
V: TRBV5-1
size: NA
CDR3: CASSLGRGLAGVDEQFF

J: TRBJ2-7
V: TRBV2
size: NA
CDR3: CASSALAGGLYEQYF

J: TRBJ2-1
V: TRBV7-2
size: once
CDR3: CASSPLPGGAQFF